This TCR beta chain was identified during a study of beta chain features in type 1 diabetes. Points from the study as a whole: TCRB CDR3s from Type 1 diabetes patients were moderately but significantly shorter in all four CD4+ subsets. PCR could preferentially amplify shorter templates, alike in patients and controls.

Points on this clone: Its antigen is not known.

Per the germline V gene, CDR1 is SGDLS and CDR2 is YYNGEE. Trimming cost V 4 bases and J 4 bases; bases outside gene matches: 4. The CDR3 runs to 15 residues. Sequencing targeted expressed TCRB transcripts, as all isolated RNA had been reverse transcribed. Read counts averaged about 3.57 million for samples of naive, central memory and regulatory T cells. Only in-frame clones appear in the TCRdb table, and some are missing; sequencing was by immunoSEQ multiplex PCR. Of some 350,000 clones listed, roughly 13% are singletons. This sequence was found in a woman under 30 with type 1 diabetes. This chain uses TRBV9 with TRBJ2-1, with TRBD2 matching over 11 bases. Sequencing used naive CD4+ T cells from blood. CDR3 region: CASSQRLAGYNEQFF. CDR3 sequence (DNA): TGTGCCAGCAGCCAACGACTAGCGGGATACAATGAGCAGTTCTTC.